What follows are 23 T cell receptor beta chains derived from one specimen sequenced in a study of human T cells and chemical hapten exposure. A single record per CDR3 protein comes from TCRdb applying MiXCR to the RACE reads. The sample yields about 89,000 distinct CDR3 sequences, 9.5% to 14% seen once. Time point meaning: pre-sensitization, week 0. Treatment defined: therapeutic diphenylcyclopropenone sensitization with weekly scalp DPC. The starting material was whole blood, obtained in connection with sensitization to the hapten diphenylcyclopropenone (DPC). The receptors come from a woman aged 60-70 years with alopecia areata. Some clones in this sample may be carry-over from other donors' samples.

The chain links TRBV5-1 to TRBJ2-5, with D uncertain. Trimming shortened V by 0 bases and J by 2 bases, and 8 bases separated the two germline ends. The CDR3 sequence is 14 residues long. Germline V gene sequence: CDR1 SGHRS, CDR2 YFSETQ. The CDR3 DNA follows: TGCGCCAGCAGCTTGGCAGAGGTACAAGAGACCCAGTACTTC. Translated, it gives CASSLAEVQETQYF.

This clonotype has only a few counts. The chain recombines TRBV6-5 with TRBJ1-2; a weak D match, TRBD1 (5 bases). The CDR3 extends over 14 amino acids. Germline values: CDR1 MNHEY, CDR2 SVGAGI. The ends were cut back, 4 bases at V and 4 bases at J, with 13 bases in the middle. The CDR3 coding sequence is TGTGCCAGCAGTTTGGGGGGTCACCTCTATGGCTACACCTTC. Amino acids: CASSLGGHLYGYTF.

This clonotype was observed a few times. The V and J genes are TRBV2 and TRBJ1-5; no reliable D call. V shed 7 bases and J shed 4 bases, with 11 bases lying between them. In germline, CDR1 is SNHLY, CDR2 FYNNEI. This CDR3 spans 13 amino acids. CDR3 amino acids: CASNYLLNQPQHF. The CDR3 nucleotides read TGTGCCAGCAACTATCTCCTTAATCAGCCCCAGCATTTT.

The sample holds a few counts of this clonotype. The V and J genes are TRBV7-6 and TRBJ2-1; D is possibly TRBD2 (5 bases). The germline V and J ends were trimmed by 5 bases and 8 bases, with 16 bases remaining between them. This CDR3 region has 14 residues. Germline lookup yields CDR1 SGHVS and CDR2 FNYEAQ. The CDR3 sequence is CASSPEASLDEQFF. CDR3 in DNA: TGTGCCAGCAGCCCCGAGGCTAGCTTGGATGAGCAGTTCTTC.

This clonotype was observed at least ten times. V is TRBV7-8 and J is TRBJ2-7; 11 nucleotides align to TRBD1. Germline V gene sequence: CDR1 SGHVS, CDR2 FQNEAQ. The CDR3 loop spans 17 amino acids. Trimming took 5 bases from V and 6 from J; bases not matched to a gene: 15. CDR3 bases: TGTGCCAGCAGCCTCTCCATGGGACAGGGGGTTCAAGGCGAGCAGTACTTC. This encodes CASSLSMGQGVQGEQYF.

This clonotype was seen more than once but under ten times. The V gene is TRBV5-1, the J gene TRBJ2-3; possible D gene TRBD1, 5 bases. V was trimmed by 3 bases and J by 4 bases, leaving 12 bases between them. The CDR3 sequence is 14 residues long. Germline CDR1 SGHRS, CDR2 YFSETQ. CDR3 DNA: TGCGCCAGCAGCTCCCGTGGGGCTGCAGATACGCAGTATTTT. This encodes CASSSRGAADTQYF.

This clonotype was detected many times. This chain joins TRBV7-9 and TRBJ1-1; D unresolved. Germline V gene lookup returns CDR1 SEHNR and CDR2 FQNEAQ (reference sequence). The CDR3 spans 13 residues. V was clipped by 2 bases and J by 7 bases, with 11 bases between them. The CDR3 region is CASSLLVNGEAFF. CDR3 coding DNA: TGTGCCAGCAGCTTACTTGTGAACGGTGAAGCTTTCTTT.

The V call is TRBV29-1, the J call TRBJ2-2, with 8 bases matching TRBD1. The length of the CDR3 is 13 residues. Germline assignment: CDR1 SQVTM and CDR2 ANQGSEA. CDR3 sequence (DNA): TGCATCGCCGGCAAGGGGACAGGCGGGGAGCTGTTTTTT. This gives the protein CIAGKGTGGELFF.

In this sample, this clonotype turned up many times. The chain is built from TRBV11-1 and TRBJ1-1; D call uncertain. From germline, CDR1 is SGHAT and CDR2 FQDESV (reference sequence). V gave up 5 bases and J gave up 3 bases, with 4 bases separating them. The CDR3 has 11 amino acids. The CDR3 DNA follows: TGTGCCAGCAGCCTATACACTGAAGCTTTCTTT. Residues: CASSLYTEAFF. Drawing the rest from reference TRBV11-1 and TRBJ1-1, the complete variable domain is EAEVAQSPRYKITEKSQAVAFWCDPISGHATLYWYRQILGQGPELLVQFQDESVVDDSQLPKDRFSAERLKGVDSTLKIQPAELGDSAMYLCASSLYTEAFFGQGTRLTVV.

This clonotype was seen ten or more times. The chain joins TRBV11-2 to TRBJ2-3; D might be TRBD1 (5 bases). Looked up from germline, CDR1 is SGHAT and CDR2 is FQNNGV. The CDR3 runs 17 residues. V shed 1 base and J shed 0 bases, with 14 bases lying between them. This CDR3 reads CASSLGRQSSSTDTQYF. The CDR3 nucleotides are TGTGCCAGCAGCTTAGGCCGACAGTCTTCGAGCACAGATACGCAGTATTTT.

This clonotype was observed many times. V usage is TRBV10-1 and J usage is TRBJ1-1, with 7 bases lining up with TRBD1. The CDR3 covers 13 residues. Germline lookup yields CDR1 WNHNN and CDR2 SYGVQD (reference sequence). After removal of 11 bases from V and 5 bases from J, the junction contained 11 bases not matched to a gene. The CDR3 spells CAVRQGRETEAFF. The DNA of the CDR3 is TGCGCCGTCCGACAGGGAAGAGAAACTGAAGCTTTCTTT.

This clonotype has more than one count but fewer than ten. The chain links TRBV18 to TRBJ1-2, with a possible D match to TRBD1 (6 bases). This CDR3 has 13 amino acids. V lost 6 bases and J lost 2, with 10 bases in between. CDR1 is KGHSH and CDR2 is LQKENI in the germline V gene. The CDR3 reads CASSVGGNYGYTF. Here the CDR3 DNA reads TGTGCCAGCTCCGTAGGGGGGAACTATGGCTACACCTTC. The full variable domain, completed using reference TRBV18 and TRBJ1-2, is NAGVMQNPRHLVRRRGQEARLRCSPMKGHSHVYWYRQLPEEGLKFMVYLQKENIIDESGMPKERFSAEFPKEGPSILRIQQVVRGDSAAYFCASSVGGNYGYTFGSGTRLTVV.

This clonotype has at least ten counts. This chain connects TRBV7-2 to TRBJ1-1; no firm D call. Germline CDR1 is SGHTA and CDR2 is FQGNSA. The CDR3 is made up of 14 amino acids. The V end lost 5 bases, the J end lost 1 base, and 11 bases lay between the germline ends. In DNA, the CDR3 is TGTGCCAGCAGCCCCCCTCCACGGAACACTGAAGCTTTCTTT. Protein product: CASSPPPRNTEAFF.

J is TRBJ2-7 and V is TRBV7-8, with 9 bases lining up with TRBD2. The CDR3 covers 16 residues. The J segment lost 2 bases and the V segment lost 1 base, leaving 6 bases of the junction unmatched. Germline CDR1 and CDR2: SGHVS and FQNEAQ. The CDR3 nucleotides are TGTGCCAGCAGCTTAGGTGGGACTAGCCCAGCCTACGAGCAGTACTTC. Protein sequence: CASSLGGTSPAYEQYF.

This chain joins TRBV6-1 and TRBJ2-1, with D possibly matching TRBD2 (6 bases). Per germline, CDR1 MNHNS and CDR2 SASEGT. V dropped 2 bases and J dropped 9 bases, with 8 bases sitting between them. The CDR3 loop spans 12 amino acids. The CDR3 spells CASSEFGGEQFF. CDR3 in DNA: TGTGCCAGCAGTGAATTCGGGGGTGAGCAGTTCTTC.

In its sample, this clonotype was seen many times. CDR3 DNA: TGTGCCAGCAGCATTAGGACTAGCGTTCCCGGGGAGCTGTTTTTT. Amino acids: CASSIRTSVPGELFF. This chain links TRBV5-4 with TRBJ2-2, with 9 nucleotides matching TRBD2. V shed 4 bases, J shed 6 bases, and the junction held 7 bases outside the gene matches. The CDR3 has 15 amino acids. Germline V CDR1 and CDR2: SGHNT, YYREEE (reference sequence).

This clonotype was seen at least ten times. This chain uses TRBV29-1 with TRBJ1-2; perhaps TRBD1 as D (5 bases). Trimming removed 2 bases from V and 6 bases from J, with 16 bases in between. This CDR3 is built from 14 residues. Germline CDR1 is SQVTM and CDR2 is ANQGSEA. DNA of the CDR3: TGCAGCGTTGAAAACGCAGGGATGAGGCATGGCTACACCTTC. Amino acids: CSVENAGMRHGYTF.

This rearrangement joins TRBV4-2 to TRBJ2-6; D is perhaps TRBD1 (6 bases). CDR3 length: 17 amino acids. Germline CDR1 is LGHNA and CDR2 is YNFKEQ. Trimming pared 11 bases from V and 0 bases from J, leaving 20 bases between. CDR3 region: CAPVAGDPHSGANVLTF. CDR3 nucleotide sequence: TGTGCCCCCGTCGCAGGGGATCCCCACTCTGGGGCCAACGTCCTGACTTTC.

The chain joins TRBV7-2 to TRBJ1-6; D gene uncertain. Germline lookup yields CDR1 SGHTA and CDR2 FQGNSA. V shed 1 base and J shed 10 bases, with 5 bases lying between them. The CDR3 runs 12 residues. The CDR3 sequence: CASSLDLSPLHF. The CDR3 coding sequence is TGTGCCAGCAGCTTAGATCTGTCACCCCTCCACTTT.

The rearrangement links TRBV5-1 to TRBJ2-3; D is undetermined. Looked up from germline, CDR1 is SGHRS and CDR2 is YFSETQ. The CDR3 is 16 amino acids. The V and J ends lost 0 bases and 2 bases respectively, with 13 bases between them. The CDR3 DNA sequence: TGCGCCAGCAGCTTGGTGCGCCTAACTCCCACAGATACGCAGTATTTT. It is translated as CASSLVRLTPTDTQYF.

The chain is built from TRBV10-3 and TRBJ2-2, with a weak D call TRBD2 (6 bases). The CDR3 spans 16 residues. Trimming cost V 0 bases and J 0 bases, with 8 bases left between them. Germline assignment: CDR1 ENHRY and CDR2 SYGVKD. The CDR3 nucleotides are TGTGCCATCAGTGAGTCTGGAGGGACGAACACCGGGGAGCTGTTTTTT. It yields the protein CAISESGGTNTGELFF.

This clonotype was seen repeatedly, ten times or more. This rearrangement joins TRBV19 to TRBJ1-2, with D possibly TRBD1 on 5 matching bases. V gave up 3 bases and J gave up 4 bases, with 21 bases separating them. This CDR3 has 17 amino acids. The V gene's germline CDR1 is LNHDA and CDR2 SQIVND (reference sequence). CDR3 loop: CASSIFPIPSGFYGYTF. The DNA for the CDR3 is TGTGCCAGTAGTATTTTCCCCATACCCTCAGGGTTCTATGGCTACACCTTC.

The chain employs TRBV12-3 or TRBV12-4 and TRBJ1-4, with TRBD1 as a possible D gene (5 bases). Trimming left V 2 bases short and J 8 bases short, with 15 bases between. There are 15 residues in the CDR3. The CDR3 DNA follows: TGTGCCAGCAGTTTAATGGAGGGGCCGGGGGAAAAACTGTTTTTT. Translated, it gives CASSLMEGPGEKLFF.